Listed here is a single TCR beta chain. The antigen remains undetermined. The data were produced by immunoSEQ multiplex PCR, yet TCRdb's version contains in-frame clones alone and is incomplete. The sample has approximately 76,000 clones, 70% to 90% seen once; the top ten hold around 5.1%. The ends were cut back, 6 bases at V and 4 bases at J, with 15 bases in the middle. The CDR3 contains 15 residues. Germline loops: CDR1 MNHNS, CDR2 SASEGT. This sample is part of a study of OX40 agonist ivuxolimab in advanced cancers. Study at large: Enrollees could have had prior anti-PD-1, anti-PD-L1 or anti-CTLA-4 therapy, which 40% to 45% had received. Partial responses were achieved by three patients: one hepatocellular carcinoma, two cutaneous melanoma.

Study results and limitations: Certain nonresponders additionally had low normalized T-cell clonal expansion.

The chain uses TRBV6-1 and TRBJ2-2; D might be TRBD2 (6 bases). This receptor was identified in an adult with an advanced solid tumor such as melanoma, head and neck, liver or kidney cancer. The sequences come from CD4+ or CD8+ T cells sorted from blood, collected in a trial of the OX40 agonist ivuxolimab. CDR3 DNA sequence: TGTGCCAGCAGGGCCCTGGCGGGGACCACCGGGGAGCTGTTTTTT. Translating it yields CASRALAGTTGELFF.